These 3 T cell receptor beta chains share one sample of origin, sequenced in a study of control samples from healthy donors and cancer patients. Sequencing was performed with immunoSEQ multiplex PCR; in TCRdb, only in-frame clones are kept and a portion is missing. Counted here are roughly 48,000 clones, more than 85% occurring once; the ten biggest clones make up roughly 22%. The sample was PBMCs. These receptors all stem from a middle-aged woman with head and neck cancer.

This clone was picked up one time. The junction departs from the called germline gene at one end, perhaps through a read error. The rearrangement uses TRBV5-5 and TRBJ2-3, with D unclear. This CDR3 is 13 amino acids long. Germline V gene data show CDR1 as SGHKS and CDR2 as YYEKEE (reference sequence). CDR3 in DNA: TGTGCCAGCAGCTTGGATTCGAATTTCCCTACTCATTTT. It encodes CASSLDSNFPTHF.

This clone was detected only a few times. CDR3 DNA: TGTGCCAGCAGTGAACCGTCAGGGTCCTACGAGCAGTACTTC. Its translation is CASSEPSGSYEQYF. The genes are TRBV6-1 and TRBJ2-7; D is perhaps TRBD1 (5 bases). The CDR3 length is 14 residues. Per germline, CDR1 MNHNS and CDR2 SASEGT. Trimming cost V 2 bases and J 1 base, with 9 bases left between them.

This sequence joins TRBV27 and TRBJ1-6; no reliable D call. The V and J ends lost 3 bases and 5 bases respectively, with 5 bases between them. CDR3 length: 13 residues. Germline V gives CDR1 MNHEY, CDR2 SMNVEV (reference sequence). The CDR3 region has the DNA TGTGCCAGCAGTTTTGACAATAATTCACCCCTCCACTTT. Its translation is CASSFDNNSPLHF.